This T cell receptor (beta chain) was found in a study of control samples from healthy donors and cancer patients. The CDR3 consists of 15 residues. The V and J ends lost 4 bases and 4 bases, in that order; junction bases with no gene match: 6. CDR1 and CDR2 from the germline V gene are MNHEY and SMNVEV (reference sequence). TCRdb's table, derived via immunoSEQ multiplex PCR, lists solely in-frame clones and lacks some. The sample contains roughly 88,000 clones, just over 90% of which appear only once. The chain links TRBV27 to TRBJ1-5; 8 nucleotides align to TRBD1. This receptor was identified in a woman in her 30s in good health. Sample: blood. The DNA of the CDR3 is TGTGCCAGCAGTTACAGGACAGGGACGAATCAGCCCCAGCATTTT. It codes for CASSYRTGTNQPQHF.